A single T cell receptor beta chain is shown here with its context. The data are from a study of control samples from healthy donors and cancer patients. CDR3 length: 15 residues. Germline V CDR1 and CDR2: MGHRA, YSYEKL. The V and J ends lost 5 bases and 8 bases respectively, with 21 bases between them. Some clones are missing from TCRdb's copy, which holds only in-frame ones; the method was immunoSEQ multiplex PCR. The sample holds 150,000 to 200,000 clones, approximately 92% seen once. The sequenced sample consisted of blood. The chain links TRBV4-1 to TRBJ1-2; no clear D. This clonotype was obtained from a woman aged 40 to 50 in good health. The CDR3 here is CASSWERSGPDGYTF. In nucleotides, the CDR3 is TGCGCCAGCAGCTGGGAGAGGTCAGGACCCGACGGCTACACCTTC.